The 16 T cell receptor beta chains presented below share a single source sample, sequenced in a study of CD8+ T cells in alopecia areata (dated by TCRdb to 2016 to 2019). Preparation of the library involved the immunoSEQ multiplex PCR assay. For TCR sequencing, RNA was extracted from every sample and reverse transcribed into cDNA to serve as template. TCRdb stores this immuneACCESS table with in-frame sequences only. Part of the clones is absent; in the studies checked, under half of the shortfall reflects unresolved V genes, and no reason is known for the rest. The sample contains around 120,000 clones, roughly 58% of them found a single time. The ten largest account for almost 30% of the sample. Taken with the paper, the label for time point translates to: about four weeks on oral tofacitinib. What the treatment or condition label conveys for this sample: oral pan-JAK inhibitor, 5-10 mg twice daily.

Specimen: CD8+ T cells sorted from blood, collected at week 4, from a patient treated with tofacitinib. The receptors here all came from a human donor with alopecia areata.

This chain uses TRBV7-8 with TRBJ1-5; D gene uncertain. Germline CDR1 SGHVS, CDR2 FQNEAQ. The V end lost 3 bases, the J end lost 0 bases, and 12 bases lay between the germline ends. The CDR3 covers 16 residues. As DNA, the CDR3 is TGTGCCAGCAGCTTTCATCCTCGGGATAGCAATCAGCCCCAGCATTTT. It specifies CASSFHPRDSNQPQHF.

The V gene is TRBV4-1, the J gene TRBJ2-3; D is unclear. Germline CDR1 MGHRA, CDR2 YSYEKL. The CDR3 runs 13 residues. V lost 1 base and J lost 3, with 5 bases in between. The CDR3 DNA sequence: TGCGCCAGCAGCCAAGCCCAGACAGATACGCAGTATTTT. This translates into CASSQAQTDTQYF.

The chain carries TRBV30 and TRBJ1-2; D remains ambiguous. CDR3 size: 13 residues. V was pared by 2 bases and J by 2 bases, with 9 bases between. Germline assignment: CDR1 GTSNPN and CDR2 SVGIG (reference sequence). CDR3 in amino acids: CAWSLGGNYGYTF. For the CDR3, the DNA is TGTGCCTGGAGTTTAGGAGGGAACTATGGCTACACCTTC.

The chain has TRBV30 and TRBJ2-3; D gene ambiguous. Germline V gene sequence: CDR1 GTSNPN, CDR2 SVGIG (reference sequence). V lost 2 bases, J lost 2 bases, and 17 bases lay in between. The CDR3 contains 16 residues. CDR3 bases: TGTGCCTGGAGTTCATCGATTTACCTTCACACAGATACGCAGTATTTT. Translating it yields CAWSSSIYLHTDTQYF.

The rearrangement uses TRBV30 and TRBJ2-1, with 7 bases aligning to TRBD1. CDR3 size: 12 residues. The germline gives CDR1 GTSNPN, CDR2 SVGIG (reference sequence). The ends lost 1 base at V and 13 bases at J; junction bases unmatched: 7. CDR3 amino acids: CAWSASGTVQFF. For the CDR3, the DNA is TGTGCCTGGAGTGCTTCCGGGACAGTCCAGTTCTTC.

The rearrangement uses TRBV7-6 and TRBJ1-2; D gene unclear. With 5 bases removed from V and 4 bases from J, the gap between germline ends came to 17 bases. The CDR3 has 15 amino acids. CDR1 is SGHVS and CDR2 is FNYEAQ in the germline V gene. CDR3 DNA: TGTGCCAGCAGCACATCGGAAGAGGGTCTCTATGGCTACACCTTC. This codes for CASSTSEEGLYGYTF.

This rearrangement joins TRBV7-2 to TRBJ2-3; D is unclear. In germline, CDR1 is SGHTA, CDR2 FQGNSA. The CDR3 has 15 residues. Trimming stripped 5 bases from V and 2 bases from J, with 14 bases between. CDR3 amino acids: CASSPPSWITDTQYF. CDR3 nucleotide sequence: TGTGCCAGCAGCCCTCCGTCGTGGATCACAGATACGCAGTATTTT. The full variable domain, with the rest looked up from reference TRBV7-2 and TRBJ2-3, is GAGVSQSPSNKVTEKGKDVELRCDPISGHTALYWYRQSLGQGLEFLIYFQGNSAPDKSGLPSDRFSAERTGGSVSTLTIQRTQQEDSAVYLCASSPPSWITDTQYFGPGTRLTVL.

The CDR3 sequence: CASRDRGEREKLFF. Written as DNA, the CDR3 is TGTGCCAGTAGGGACAGGGGCGAACGGGAAAAACTGTTTTTT. This chain uses TRBV19 with TRBJ1-4; 9 bases agree with TRBD1. With 6 bases clipped from V and 8 bases from J, the junction kept 7 bases outside the gene matches. The CDR3 extends over 14 amino acids. CDR1 and CDR2 (germline): LNHDA, SQIVND (reference sequence).

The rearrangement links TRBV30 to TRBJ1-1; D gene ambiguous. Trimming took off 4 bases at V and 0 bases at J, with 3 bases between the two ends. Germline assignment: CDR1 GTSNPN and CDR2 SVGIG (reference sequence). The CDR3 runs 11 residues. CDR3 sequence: CAWIMNTEAFF. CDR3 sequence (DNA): TGTGCCTGGATTATGAACACTGAAGCTTTCTTT.

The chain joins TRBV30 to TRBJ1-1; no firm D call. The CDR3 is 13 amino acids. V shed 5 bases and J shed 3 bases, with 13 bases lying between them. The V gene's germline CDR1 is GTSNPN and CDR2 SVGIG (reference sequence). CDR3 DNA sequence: TGTGCCTGGGGGGAGGTCCCCTACACTGAAGCTTTCTTT. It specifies CAWGEVPYTEAFF. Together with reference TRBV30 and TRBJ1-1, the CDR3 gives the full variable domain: SQTIHQWPATLVQPVGSPLSLECTVEGTSNPNLYWYRQAAGRGLQLLFYSVGIGQISSEVPQNLSASRPQDRQFILSSKKLLLSDSGFYLCAWGEVPYTEAFFGQGTRLTVV.

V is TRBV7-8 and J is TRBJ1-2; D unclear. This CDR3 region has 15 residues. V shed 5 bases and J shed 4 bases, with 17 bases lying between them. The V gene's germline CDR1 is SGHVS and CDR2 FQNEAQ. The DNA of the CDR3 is TGTGCCAGCAGCCTACAGCCCGGGGTCGGCTATGGCTACACCTTC. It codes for CASSLQPGVGYGYTF.

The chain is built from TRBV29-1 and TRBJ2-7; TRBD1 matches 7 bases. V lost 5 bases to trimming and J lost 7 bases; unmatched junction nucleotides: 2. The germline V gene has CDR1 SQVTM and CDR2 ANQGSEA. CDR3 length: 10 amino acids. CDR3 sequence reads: CSVTQGEQYF. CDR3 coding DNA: TGCAGCGTTACACAGGGGGAGCAGTACTTC.

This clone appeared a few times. The CDR3 DNA sequence: TGCAGCGCGAAAGGGGGTGAGCAGTTCTTC. It translates to CSAKGGEQFF. The chain joins TRBV29-1 to TRBJ2-1, with TRBD1 as a possible D gene (6 bases). Trimming pared 7 bases from V and 9 bases from J, leaving 10 bases between. Germline-derived CDR1 and CDR2 are SQVTM and ANQGSEA. This CDR3 has 10 residues.

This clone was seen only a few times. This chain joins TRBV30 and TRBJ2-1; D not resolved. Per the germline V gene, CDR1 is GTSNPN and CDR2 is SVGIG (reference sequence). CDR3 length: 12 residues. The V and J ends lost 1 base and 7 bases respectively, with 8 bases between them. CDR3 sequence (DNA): TGTGCCTGGAGTGCTTTGGGTAATGAGCAGTTCTTC. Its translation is CAWSALGNEQFF.

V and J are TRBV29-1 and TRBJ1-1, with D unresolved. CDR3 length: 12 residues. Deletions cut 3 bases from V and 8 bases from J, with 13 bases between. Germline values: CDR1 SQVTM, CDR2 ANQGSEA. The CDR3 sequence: CSVEANGAEAFF. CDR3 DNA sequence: TGCAGCGTTGAGGCCAACGGCGCGGAAGCTTTCTTT.

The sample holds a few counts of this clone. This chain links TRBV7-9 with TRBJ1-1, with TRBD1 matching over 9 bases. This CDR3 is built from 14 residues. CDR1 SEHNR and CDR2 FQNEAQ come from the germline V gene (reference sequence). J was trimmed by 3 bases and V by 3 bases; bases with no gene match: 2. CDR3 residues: CASSFWTGDTEAFF. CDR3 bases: TGTGCCAGCAGCTTCTGGACAGGGGACACTGAAGCTTTCTTT.